Following are 16 T cell receptor beta chains from one sample sequenced in a study of T cell clones after liver transplantation. Some clones are missing from TCRdb's copy, which holds only in-frame ones; the method was immunoSEQ multiplex PCR. The table has about 120,000 clones, about nine tenths seen once. The sequencing here drew on CD4+ T cells from blood, taken 12 months after liver transplant. All receptors come from a human patient who received a liver transplant. Some of the T cells might come from the graft donor.

The gene calls are TRBV7-8 and TRBJ2-3; TRBD1 agrees at 7 bases. The junction had 8 bases not matched to a gene; V was cut back by 5 bases and J by 6 bases. The V gene's germline CDR1 is SGHVS and CDR2 FQNEAQ. The CDR3 has 14 amino acids. CDR3 sequence reads: CASSTGALGDTQYF. The CDR3, as DNA: TGTGCCAGCAGCACAGGGGCTCTGGGGGATACGCAGTATTTT. The full variable domain, in which reference TRBV7-8 and TRBJ2-3 provide the parts outside the CDR3, is GAGVSQSPRYKVAKRGQDVALRCDPISGHVSLFWYQQALGQGPEFLTYFQNEAQLDKSGLPSDRFFAERPEGSVSTLKIQRTQQEDSAVYLCASSTGALGDTQYFGPGTRLTVL.

The rearrangement joins TRBV7-2 to TRBJ2-1; D is unclear. Trimming shortened V by 0 bases and J by 3 bases, and 15 bases separated the two germline ends. This CDR3 has 17 amino acids. Germline V CDR1 and CDR2: SGHTA, FQGNSA. CDR3 protein: CASSLAGLPPLYNEQFF. Written as DNA, the CDR3 is TGTGCCAGCAGCTTAGCTGGGCTACCCCCTCTCTACAATGAGCAGTTCTTC. The full variable domain, its missing parts supplied by reference TRBV7-2 and TRBJ2-1, is GAGVSQSPSNKVTEKGKDVELRCDPISGHTALYWYRQSLGQGLEFLIYFQGNSAPDKSGLPSDRFSAERTGGSVSTLTIQRTQQEDSAVYLCASSLAGLPPLYNEQFFGPGTRLTVL.

This chain joins TRBV4-2 and TRBJ2-2; D unclear. From germline, CDR1 is LGHNA and CDR2 YNFKEQ. Trimming shortened V by 0 bases and J by 6 bases, and 11 bases separated the two germline ends. The CDR3 is 15 amino acids. The CDR3 region is CASSQDVTTAGELFF. CDR3 bases: TGTGCCAGCAGCCAAGACGTGACCACGGCCGGGGAGCTGTTTTTT.

This chain uses TRBV9 with TRBJ2-7, with TRBD1 identical over 10 bases. V was clipped by 0 bases and J by 6 bases; unmatched bases: 6. This CDR3 is 15 amino acids long. Germline CDR1 SGDLS, CDR2 YYNGEE. CDR3 coding DNA: TGTGCCAGCAGCGTAGAAGGGACAGGGGAGTCCGAGCAGTACTTC. It yields the protein CASSVEGTGESEQYF.

This clone was counted between two and nine times. J is TRBJ2-4 and V is TRBV6-1, with D unclear. The V gene's germline CDR1 is MNHNS and CDR2 SASEGT. V lost 5 bases to trimming and J lost 2 bases, with 7 bases between them. This CDR3 region has 13 residues. This CDR3 is CASSMGPKNIQYF. CDR3 coding DNA: TGTGCCAGCAGTATGGGCCCCAAAAACATTCAGTACTTC.

The J gene is TRBJ2-1, the V gene TRBV4-3; TRBD1 is a possible D gene (6 bases). V was cut by 0 bases and J by 8 bases, with 11 bases left in between. This CDR3 contains 14 residues. Germline loops: CDR1 LGHNA, CDR2 YSLEER. CDR3 bases: TGCGCCAGCAGCCAAGATATGGGGGCGGATGAGCAGTTCTTC. The encoded protein is CASSQDMGADEQFF.

The chain recombines TRBV28 with TRBJ2-3; D is unresolved. Germline V gene lookup returns CDR1 MDHEN and CDR2 SYDVKM. The CDR3 length is 12 residues. Trimming removed 5 bases from V and 3 bases from J, with 6 bases in between. CDR3 amino acids: CASSPPTDTQYF. CDR3 DNA sequence: TGTGCCAGCAGTCCCCCGACAGATACGCAGTATTTT.

The chain recombines TRBV5-1 with TRBJ2-1; D is ambiguous. Germline V gene sequence: CDR1 SGHRS, CDR2 YFSETQ. The CDR3 is 16 amino acids. Trimming took off 0 bases at V and 2 bases at J, with 12 bases between the two ends. The CDR3 region is CASSLGAGNPYNEQFF. In DNA form, the CDR3 reads TGCGCCAGCAGCTTGGGGGCTGGCAACCCCTACAATGAGCAGTTCTTC.

Only one count was recorded for this clone. The rearrangement links TRBV4-3 to TRBJ2-7; tentatively, D is TRBD1 (6 bases). Germline lookup yields CDR1 LGHNA and CDR2 YSLEER. The germline V and J ends were trimmed by 0 bases and 5 bases, with 14 bases remaining between them. The CDR3 totals 15 residues. CDR3 in DNA: TGCGCCAGCAGCCAAGATAGCAGGGCAGGGGACGAGCAGTACTTC. The encoded protein is CASSQDSRAGDEQYF.

The chain joins TRBV28 to TRBJ1-2; D is unclear. The germline gives CDR1 MDHEN, CDR2 SYDVKM. The CDR3 loop spans 15 amino acids. The V end lost 10 bases, the J end lost 4 bases, and 22 bases lay between the germline ends. This CDR3 reads CATLGPTGEGYGYTF. CDR3 DNA: TGTGCCACCCTAGGCCCCACCGGCGAGGGCTATGGCTACACCTTC.

V usage is TRBV2 and J usage is TRBJ2-7; TRBD1 agrees at 10 bases. The CDR3 spans 15 residues. Germline trimming cut 3 bases from V and 4 bases from J; bases unmatched to any gene: 6. Germline CDR1 is SNHLY and CDR2 is FYNNEI. DNA of the CDR3: TGTGCCAGCAGTGATGGGGCGGGACAGGGGTACGAGCAGTACTTC. Protein sequence: CASSDGAGQGYEQYF.

This chain links TRBV9 with TRBJ1-5, with D hard to call. CDR1 SGDLS and CDR2 YYNGEE come from the germline V gene. CDR3 length: 15 residues. The V and J ends lost 0 bases and 2 bases respectively, with 9 bases between them. The CDR3 protein is CASSVGGVGNQPQHF. CDR3 sequence (DNA): TGTGCCAGCAGCGTAGGAGGAGTAGGCAATCAGCCCCAGCATTTT.

The V and J genes are TRBV30 and TRBJ1-2; D is unresolved. V dropped 5 bases and J dropped 0 bases, with 13 bases sitting between them. This CDR3 contains 14 residues. Per germline, CDR1 GTSNPN and CDR2 SVGIG (reference sequence). CDR3 bases: TGTGCCTGGGCGAATCAGGTTTCTAACTATGGCTACACCTTC. Protein: CAWANQVSNYGYTF.

This sequence joins TRBV7-8 and TRBJ2-7; tentative D call: TRBD2 (6 bases). Per germline, CDR1 SGHVS and CDR2 FQNEAQ. V lost 5 bases, J lost 0 bases, and 11 bases lay in between. There are 14 residues in the CDR3. CDR3 DNA: TGTGCCAGCAGCCGCGGGGCTAGCTCCTACGAGCAGTACTTC. Residues: CASSRGASSYEQYF.

In the case of this clone: Other DNA variants within this sample encode the same CDR3. The chain carries TRBV18 and TRBJ2-7; D is uncertain. The V end was cut by 0 bases, the J end by 3 bases, with 6 bases between. CDR3 size: 13 residues. Germline loops: CDR1 KGHSH, CDR2 LQKENI. The CDR3 sequence: CASSPPGSYEQYF. In DNA, the CDR3 is TGTGCCAGCTCACCACCGGGCAGCTACGAGCAGTACTTC.

V usage is TRBV5-1 and J usage is TRBJ2-1; a possible D gene is TRBD2 (5 bases). This CDR3 comprises 14 residues. Germline values: CDR1 SGHRS, CDR2 YFSETQ. The V end was cut by 1 base, the J end by 6 bases, with 11 bases between. The CDR3 protein is CASSLTLGANEQFF. DNA for the CDR3: TGCGCCAGCAGCTTGACACTAGGTGCCAATGAGCAGTTCTTC.